Listed below are T cell receptor beta chains from one sample, sequenced in a study of blood T cell repertoires in COVID-19. Generated by immunoSEQ multiplex PCR, the TCRdb table keeps only in-frame clones and is missing some. The sample records approximately 150,000 clones, roughly 90% being singletons. The sample comprised peripheral blood. These TCRs come from a woman in her sixties or seventies with acute or convalescent COVID-19. Each CDR3 is given with its conserved first and last residue. Expanded clones get a size class; other rows say once, few or many, or leave the size out.

j_call,clone_size,v_call,cdr3_aa
TRBJ1-5,.,TRBV25-1,CASSLTGDQPQHF
TRBJ2-7,.,TRBV9,CASSVGTSGGMYEQYF
TRBJ2-2,many,TRBV6-5,CASSYRLAGGTGELFF
TRBJ1-2,.,TRBV5-1,CASSLDFRGNYGYTF
TRBJ2-1,few,TRBV6-2/TRBV6-3,CASSLGAGAGEQFF
TRBJ1-2,.,TRBV9,CASSEGTVPPYGYTF
TRBJ2-7,.,TRBV27,CASSLYRGSSYEQYF
TRBJ1-4,.,TRBV5-6,CASTGLATNEKLFF
TRBJ2-2,few,TRBV2,CASSLLAGSNTGELFF
TRBJ1-2,.,TRBV29-1,CSAVSGQGADYGYTF
TRBJ1-1,.,TRBV6-4,CASSRDREAEAFF
TRBJ2-1,.,TRBV15,CATSRGTSGAYNEQFF
TRBJ1-5,.,TRBV20-1,CSASKGTGKQPQHF
TRBJ1-3,few,TRBV4-2,CASSQDAAQEGNTIYF
TRBJ1-1,.,TRBV5-1,CASSYPPTGSAEAFF
TRBJ2-2,.,TRBV9,CASSEKPGELFF
TRBJ1-4,once,TRBV28,CASSLGTGVINEKLFF
TRBJ2-3,.,TRBV10-3,CAIKVQQSTDTQYF
TRBJ1-2,.,TRBV7-9,CASSLGGQNYGYTF
TRBJ1-5,once,TRBV7-2,CASSWTSGVDKPQHF
TRBJ1-6,.,TRBV27,CASKRQRDTNSPLHF
TRBJ2-7,.,TRBV5-1,CASRKGHRDITYEQYF
TRBJ2-1,.,TRBV4-2,CASSQAAGTTSYNEQFF
TRBJ2-5,.,TRBV7-3,CASSLTSGRARPETQYF
TRBJ2-2,once,TRBV5-8,CASSFRRGGAGELFF
TRBJ1-1,.,TRBV4-3,CASSGKGANTEAFF
TRBJ1-4,once,TRBV12-3/TRBV12-4,CASSGQGGEKLFF
TRBJ1-2,.,TRBV5-1,CASSNLGQGSVGYTF
TRBJ1-2,.,TRBV4-2,CASSQDRAGFYGYTF
TRBJ2-3,.,TRBV7-9,CASSGGTLAGDTQYF
TRBJ2-7,.,TRBV28,CASTALGHEQYF
TRBJ2-1,.,TRBV28,CASSGRDSHSYNEQFF
TRBJ2-6,.,TRBV5-1,CASSLEAGTGANVLTF
TRBJ1-5,once,TRBV6-1,CASSESTGTGATKPQHF
TRBJ2-5,.,TRBV5-1,CASSLMGGHQETQYF
TRBJ2-1,.,TRBV23-1,CASRTTSGYNEQFF
TRBJ1-6,once,TRBV6-5,CASIPAGQVNSPLHF
TRBJ1-2,.,TRBV4-2,CASSQDRVTGARGYTF
TRBJ1-2,.,TRBV5-6,CASSLVGREDSYGYTF
TRBJ1-4,few,TRBV5-6,CASSVSGGTNEKLFF
TRBJ2-2,.,TRBV28,CASSLPVTGELFF
TRBJ1-6,.,TRBV7-9,CASSLGGRGSPLHF
TRBJ2-3,.,TRBV21-1,CASSKGGRCCTDTQYF
TRBJ2-1,few,TRBV2,CASSKRTSSNNEQFF
TRBJ1-3,.,TRBV5-6,CASNDRAGNTIYF
TRBJ1-4,.,TRBV5-1,CASSLLGATNEKLFF
TRBJ1-2,few,TRBV3-1/TRBV3-2,CASSPGTGGLPGGYTF
TRBJ2-1,.,TRBV4-1,CASSQDFGTSGKGEQFF
TRBJ1-3,.,TRBV4-2,CASSQNDRAGSGNTIYF
TRBJ1-1,.,TRBV28,CASITGDTEAFF
TRBJ1-2,.,TRBV18,CASSPPTGGPNYGYTF
TRBJ1-2,.,TRBV6-5,CASSYSMGALGGYTF
TRBJ2-3,once,TRBV19,CASSMGRRTDTQYF
TRBJ1-6,.,TRBV18,CASSPDRHYNSPLHF
TRBJ2-7,.,TRBV18,CASSPPMGTSGSLKPYEQYF
TRBJ1-1,.,TRBV28,CASYEQGAGPPEAFF
TRBJ2-2,.,TRBV4-3,CASSAGTSNTGELFF